This record covers a single T cell receptor beta chain. This sample stems from a study of blood T cell repertoires in COVID-19. Using immunoSEQ multiplex PCR, the repertoire was profiled, and TCRdb retains in-frame clones only, with some absent. Seen here are 200,000 to 250,000 clones, about 90% observed once, and the top ten hold 10% to 13%. CDR1 is SGHDT, CDR2 YYEEEE, per germline. The CDR3 is made up of 16 amino acids. Deletions cut 5 bases from V and 4 bases from J, with 18 bases between. The gene calls are TRBV5-6 and TRBJ2-2; TRBD2 might be the D (6 bases). The source of this sequence is a man aged 25-40 years who had recovered from COVID-19. Material: PBMCs or T cells enriched from blood (not recorded which). This CDR3 is CASSLYRDLTTGELFF. CDR3 sequence (DNA): TGTGCCAGCAGTTTATACCGGGACTTAACCACCGGGGAGCTGTTTTTT.